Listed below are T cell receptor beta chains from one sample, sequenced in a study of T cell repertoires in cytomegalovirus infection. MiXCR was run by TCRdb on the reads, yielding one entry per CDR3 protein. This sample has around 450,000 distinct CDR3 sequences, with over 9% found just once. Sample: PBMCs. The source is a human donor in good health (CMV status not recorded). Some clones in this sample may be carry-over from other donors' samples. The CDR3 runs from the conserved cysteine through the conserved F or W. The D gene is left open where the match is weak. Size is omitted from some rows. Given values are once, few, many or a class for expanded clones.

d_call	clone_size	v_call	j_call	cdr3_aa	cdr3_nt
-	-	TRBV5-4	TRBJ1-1	CASSNQGRTEAFF	TGTGCCAGCAGTAACCAGGGGAGGACTGAAGCTTTCTTT
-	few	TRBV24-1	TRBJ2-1	CATSPTSTNNEQFF	TGTGCCACCAGCCCTACTAGCACTAACAATGAGCAGTTCTTC
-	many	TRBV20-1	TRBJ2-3	CSARWGSGTDTQYF	TGCAGTGCTAGATGGGGTAGCGGCACAGATACGCAGTATTTT
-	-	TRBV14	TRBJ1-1	CASSPGRFTEAFF	TGTGCCAGCAGCCCAGGGAGGTTTACTGAAGCTTTCTTT
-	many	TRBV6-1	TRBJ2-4	CASSEWVQGPFQNIQYF	TGTGCCAGCAGTGAATGGGTGCAGGGTCCTTTCCAAAACATTCAGTACTTC
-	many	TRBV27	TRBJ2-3	CASSLRGHGTDTQYF	TGTGCCAGCAGCCTTAGGGGACACGGCACAGATACGCAGTATTTT
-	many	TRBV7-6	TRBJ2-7	CASSSDAIGHEQYF	TGTGCCAGCAGCTCGGACGCCATTGGCCACGAGCAGTACTTC
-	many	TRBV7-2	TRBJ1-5	CASRYRVNSNQPQHF	TGTGCCAGCAGATACAGGGTAAATAGCAATCAGCCCCAGCATTTT
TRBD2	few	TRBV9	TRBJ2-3	CASSWSSGVATDTQYF	TGTGCCAGCTCCTGGAGTAGCGGGGTTGCCACAGATACGCAGTATTTT
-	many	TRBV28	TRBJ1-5	CASSLNIDSNQPQHF	TGTGCCAGCAGTTTAAACATCGATAGCAATCAGCCCCAGCATTTT
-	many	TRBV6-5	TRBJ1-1	CASSYSRASGSTEAFF	TGTGCCAGCAGTTACTCGAGGGCCAGTGGGTCCACTGAAGCTTTCTTT
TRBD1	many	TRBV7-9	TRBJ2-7	CASSLRDRYYEQYF	TGTGCCAGCAGCCTCCGGGACAGATACTACGAGCAGTACTTC
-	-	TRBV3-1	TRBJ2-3	CASSQQSVRTDTQYF	TGTGCCAGCAGCCAGCAGTCTGTGCGTACAGATACGCAGTATTTT
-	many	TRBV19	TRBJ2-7	CASSIGFRYEQYF	TGTGCCAGTAGTATCGGATTCCGCTACGAGCAGTACTTC
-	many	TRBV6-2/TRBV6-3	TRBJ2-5	CASSYLAGGTEETQYF	TGTGCCAGCAGTTACCTGGCAGGGGGGACGGAAGAGACCCAGTACTTC
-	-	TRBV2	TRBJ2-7	CASSRDALRSYEQYF	TGTGCCAGCAGCCGGGACGCCCTCCGCTCCTACGAGCAGTACTTC
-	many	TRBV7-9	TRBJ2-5	CASSLKEETQYF	TGTGCCAGCAGCTTAAAGGAAGAGACCCAGTACTTC
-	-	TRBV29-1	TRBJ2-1	CSVEGRATYNEQFF	TGCAGCGTTGAGGGCAGGGCTACCTACAATGAGCAGTTCTTC
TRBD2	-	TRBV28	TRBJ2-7	CASSSGTSGEDEQYF	TGTGCCAGCAGTTCCGGGACTAGCGGGGAAGACGAGCAGTACTTC
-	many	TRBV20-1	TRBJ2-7	CSALGGRNSYEQYF	TGCAGTGCTCTGGGGGGACGAAACTCCTACGAGCAGTACTTC
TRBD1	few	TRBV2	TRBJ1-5	CASTRGPSQPQHF	TGTGCCAGCACCAGGGGGCCCAGTCAGCCCCAGCATTTT
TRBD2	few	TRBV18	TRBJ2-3	CASSPLAGGDTDTQYF	TGTGCCAGCTCACCTCTAGCGGGAGGGGACACAGATACGCAGTATTTT
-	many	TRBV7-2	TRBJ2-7	CASSLGGIGGLTYEQYF	TGTGCCAGCAGCTTAGGAGGGATAGGCGGTTTAACCTACGAGCAGTACTTC
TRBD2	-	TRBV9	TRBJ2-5	CASSAPGRAWETQYF	TGTGCCAGCAGCGCTCCAGGGAGGGCGTGGGAGACCCAGTACTTC
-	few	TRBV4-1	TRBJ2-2	CASSQEFGAGELFF	-
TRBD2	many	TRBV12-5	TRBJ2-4	CASGLCLAGGTKNIQYF	TGTGCTAGTGGTTTGTGTCTAGCGGGAGGTACCAAAAACATTCAGTACTTC
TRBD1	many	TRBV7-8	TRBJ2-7	CASLTGGAGEQYF	TGTGCCAGCCTTACAGGGGGCGCGGGGGAGCAGTACTTC
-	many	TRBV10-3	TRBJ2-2	CAINSRTPLAGELFF	TGTGCCATCAATTCCCGGACTCCCCTGGCCGGGGAGCTGTTTTTT
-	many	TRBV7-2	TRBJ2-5	CASSRVQGRGGTQYF	TGTGCCAGCAGCAGAGTCCAGGGGCGGGGTGGGACCCAGTACTTC
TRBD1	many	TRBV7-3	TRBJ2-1	CASSDPGTGVHGEQFF	TGTGCCAGCAGCGATCCGGGGACAGGGGTACACGGTGAGCAGTTCTTC
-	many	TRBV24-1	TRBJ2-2	CATSDLLGDRTGELFF	TGTGCCACCAGTGATCTCCTAGGAGATAGGACCGGGGAGCTGTTTTTT
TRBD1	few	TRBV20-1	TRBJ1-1	CSAGQGAGHTEAFF	TGCAGTGCCGGACAGGGGGCCGGTCACACTGAAGCTTTCTTT
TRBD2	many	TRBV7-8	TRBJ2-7	CASSPPRLAVSYEQYF	TGTGCCAGCAGCCCCCCCAGACTAGCGGTCTCCTACGAGCAGTACTTC
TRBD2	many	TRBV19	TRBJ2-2	CASSTRLAGLTGELFF	TGTGCCAGTAGTACACGACTAGCGGGTCTCACCGGGGAGCTGTTTTTT
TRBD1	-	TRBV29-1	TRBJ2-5	CSVDRGLGETQYF	TGCAGCGTCGACAGGGGGCTGGGAGAGACCCAGTACTTC
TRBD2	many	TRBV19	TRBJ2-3	CASSTSGMTDTQYF	TGTGCCAGTAGCACTAGCGGGATGACAGATACGCAGTATTTT
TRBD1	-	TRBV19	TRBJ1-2	CASSPFSTGSPYGYTF	TGTGCCAGTAGTCCCTTCTCGACAGGGTCCCCTTATGGCTACACCTTC
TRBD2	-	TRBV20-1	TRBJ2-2	CSARETSGSSPSGELFF	TGCAGTGCTAGAGAGACTAGCGGTTCTTCTCCGTCCGGGGAGCTGTTTTTT
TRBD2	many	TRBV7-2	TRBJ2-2	CASSLVSGSNGELFF	TGTGCCAGCAGCTTAGTAAGCGGGAGTAACGGGGAGCTGTTTTTT
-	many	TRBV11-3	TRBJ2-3	CASSPRAAKTDTQYF	TGTGCCAGCAGCCCCCGGGCTGCTAAGACAGATACGCAGTATTTT
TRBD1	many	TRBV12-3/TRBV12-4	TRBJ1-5	CASSPPRDRAQPQHF	TGTGCCAGCAGTCCCCCAAGGGACAGGGCCCAGCCCCAGCATTTT
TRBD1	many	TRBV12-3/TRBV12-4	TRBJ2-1	CASHGGQGRFNEQFF	TGTGCCAGCCACGGAGGACAGGGACGGTTTAATGAGCAGTTCTTC
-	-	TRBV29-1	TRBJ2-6	CSVARGNRFGANVLTF	TGCAGCGTGGCCAGGGGTAATAGATTCGGGGCCAACGTCCTGACTTTC
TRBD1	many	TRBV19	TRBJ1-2	CASGTVIAGYGYTF	TGTGCCAGTGGGACAGTAATTGCGGGCTATGGCTACACCTTC
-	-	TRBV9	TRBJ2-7	CASSVAQGSYEQYF	TGTGCCAGCAGCGTCGCTCAGGGGTCCTACGAGCAGTACTTC
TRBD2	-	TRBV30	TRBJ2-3	CAWMGLAGETQYF	TGTGCCTGGATGGGACTAGCGGGAGAGACGCAGTATTTT
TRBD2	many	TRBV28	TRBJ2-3	CASTVRPSGRRDTQYF	TGTGCCAGCACCGTAAGGCCTAGCGGGAGGAGAGATACGCAGTATTTT
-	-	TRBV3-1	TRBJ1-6	CASSQEPGVSSPLHF	TGTGCCAGCAGCCAAGAGCCGGGCGTGAGTTCACCCCTCCACTTT
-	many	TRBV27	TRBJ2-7	CASSFTGSYEQYF	TGTGCCAGCAGCTTCACAGGGAGCTACGAGCAGTACTTC
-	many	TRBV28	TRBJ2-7	CASSPLWDATGEQYF	TGTGCCAGCAGTCCACTATGGGACGCCACGGGCGAGCAGTACTTC
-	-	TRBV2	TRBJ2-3	CASSEAGETGTDTQYF	TGTGCCAGCAGTGAAGCGGGGGAGACGGGCACAGATACGCAGTATTTT
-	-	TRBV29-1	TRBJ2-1	CSVKKTSISSYNEQFF	TGCAGCGTTAAAAAAACTAGCATTAGCTCCTACAATGAGCAGTTCTTC
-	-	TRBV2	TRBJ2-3	CASSKQGNADTQYF	TGTGCCAGCAGTAAACAGGGAAACGCAGATACGCAGTATTTT
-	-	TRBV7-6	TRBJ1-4	CASSLAGQSTNEKLFF	TGTGCCAGCAGCTTAGCGGGGCAGTCAACTAATGAAAAACTGTTTTTT
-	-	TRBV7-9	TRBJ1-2	CASSLSGFNYGYTF	TGTGCCAGCAGCTTAAGCGGCTTTAACTATGGCTACACCTTC
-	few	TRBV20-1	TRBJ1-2	CSARDRSGDFNYGYTF	TGCAGTGCTAGAGATCGTAGTGGGGACTTTAACTATGGCTACACCTTC
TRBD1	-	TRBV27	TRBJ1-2	CASRLIGGANYGYTF	TGTGCCAGCAGGCTCATAGGGGGCGCGAACTATGGCTACACCTTC
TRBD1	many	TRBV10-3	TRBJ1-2	CAISDGRAGGSYGYTF	TGTGCCATCAGTGACGGTCGAGCAGGGGGCTCTTATGGCTACACCTTC
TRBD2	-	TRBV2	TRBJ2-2	CASSLLAGMNTGELFF	TGTGCCAGCAGTTTACTAGCGGGGATGAACACCGGGGAGCTGTTTTTT
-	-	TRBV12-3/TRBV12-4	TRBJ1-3	CASSPRGSSGNTIYF	TGTGCCAGCAGCCCCCGGGGCTCCTCTGGAAACACCATATATTTT